This T cell receptor (beta chain) was found in a study of cytomegalovirus exposure and HLA in healthy donors. 60 Vbeta and 13 Jbeta primers were used in PCR. The table came from immunoSEQ multiplex PCR; TCRdb's copy has only in-frame clones and leaves some out. The sample contains about 86,000 clones, 75% to 85% of which appear only once. About this clone: Its antigen is still unknown.

Whole-study findings and limits: An apparent linkage of common viral pathogens to several of the most significant clusters emerged in a later analysis. Rare TCR sequences predominated, though certain public TCRs were found in many donors.

CDR1 is SEHNR, CDR2 FQNEAQ, per germline (reference sequence). The ends lost 3 bases at V and 4 bases at J; junction bases unmatched: 7. The CDR3 consists of 15 residues. The specimen sequenced was PBMCs. The receptor was derived from a woman in her thirties or forties in good health and CMV-seropositive. The chain is built from TRBV7-9 and TRBJ1-1; 8 bases are a match to TRBD1. The CDR3 loop is CASSLDRAEFTEAFF. CDR3 sequence (DNA): TGTGCCAGCAGCTTGGACAGGGCTGAGTTCACTGAAGCTTTCTTT.